This record covers a single T cell receptor beta chain. It was with a sample-barcoded 5' primer and a J-beta primer mix that a second PCR of about 6 to 12 cycles was run. MiXCR, applied by TCRdb to the 5' RACE reads, yields one record per CDR3 protein. The profile shows approximately 1.5 million distinct CDR3 sequences, around 40% of them singletons. These data originate in a study of blood T cells in healthy people across ages. Each sample gave at least 6.5 million isolated PBMCs. This CDR3 spans 18 amino acids. The germline gives CDR1 ENHRY, CDR2 SYGVKD. The ends were cut back, 0 bases at V and 2 bases at J, with 19 bases in the middle.

The chain joins TRBV10-3 to TRBJ2-5; a possible D gene is TRBD2 (6 bases). Sequencing was performed on blood. This TCR derives from a woman aged 18-30 years in good health. The CDR3: CAISESSLERREQETQYF. The CDR3, as DNA: TGTGCCATCAGTGAGTCCTCCCTAGAGCGGAGGGAACAAGAGACCCAGTACTTC.